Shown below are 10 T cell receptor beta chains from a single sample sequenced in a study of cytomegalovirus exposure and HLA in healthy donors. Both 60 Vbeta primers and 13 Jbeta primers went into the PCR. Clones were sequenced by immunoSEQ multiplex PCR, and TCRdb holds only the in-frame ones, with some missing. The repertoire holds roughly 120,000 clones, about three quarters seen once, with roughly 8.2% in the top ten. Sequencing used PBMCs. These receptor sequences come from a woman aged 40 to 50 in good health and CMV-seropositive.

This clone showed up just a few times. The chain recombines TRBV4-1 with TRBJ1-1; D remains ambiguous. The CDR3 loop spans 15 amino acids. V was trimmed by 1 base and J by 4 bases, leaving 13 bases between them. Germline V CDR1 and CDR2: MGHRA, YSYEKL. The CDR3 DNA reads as TGCGCCAGCAGCCAAGGTGACGCAGGTGGCACTGAAGCTTTCTTT. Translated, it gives CASSQGDAGGTEAFF.

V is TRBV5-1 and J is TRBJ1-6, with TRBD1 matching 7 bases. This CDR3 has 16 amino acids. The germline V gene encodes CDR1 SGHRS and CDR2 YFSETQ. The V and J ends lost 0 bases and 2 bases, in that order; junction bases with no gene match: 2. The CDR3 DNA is TGCGCCAGCAGCTTGGGGCAGGGGGCCTATAATTCACCCCTCCACTTT. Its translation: CASSLGQGAYNSPLHF.

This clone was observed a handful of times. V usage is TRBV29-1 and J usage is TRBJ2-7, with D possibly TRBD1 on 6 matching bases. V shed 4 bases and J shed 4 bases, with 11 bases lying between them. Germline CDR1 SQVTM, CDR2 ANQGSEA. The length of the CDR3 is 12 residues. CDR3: CSVVPDRYEQYF. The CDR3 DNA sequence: TGCAGCGTTGTTCCCGACAGGTACGAGCAGTACTTC.

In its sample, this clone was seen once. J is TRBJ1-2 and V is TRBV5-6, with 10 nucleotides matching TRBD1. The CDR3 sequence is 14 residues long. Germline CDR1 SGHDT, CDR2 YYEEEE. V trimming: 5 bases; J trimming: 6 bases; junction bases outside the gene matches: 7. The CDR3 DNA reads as TGTGCCAGCAGGCGAGGTGGGACAGGGGATGGCTACACCTTC. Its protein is CASRRGGTGDGYTF.

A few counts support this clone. The CDR3 reads CASGPSQGNEQFF. The CDR3 nucleotides read TGTGCTAGTGGTCCCTCACAGGGGAATGAGCAGTTCTTC. This chain uses TRBV12-5 with TRBJ2-1; TRBD1 matches at 7 bases. V was pared by 5 bases and J by 7 bases, with 5 bases of the junction left unmatched. The germline CDR1 and CDR2 sequences are LGHNT and FRNRAP. The CDR3 consists of 13 residues.

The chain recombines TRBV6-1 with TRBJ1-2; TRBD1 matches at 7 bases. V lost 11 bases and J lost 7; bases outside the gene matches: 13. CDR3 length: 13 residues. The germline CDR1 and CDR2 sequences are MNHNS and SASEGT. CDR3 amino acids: CAGRHRGNGGYTF. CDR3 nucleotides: TGTGCCGGGCGTCACAGGGGAAATGGTGGCTACACCTTC.

CDR3 protein: CASRFRGGTDTQYF. The CDR3 region has the DNA TGTGCCAGCAGGTTTCGGGGGGGTACAGATACGCAGTATTTT. The rearrangement joins TRBV6-1 to TRBJ2-3; 8 nucleotides agree with TRBD2. This CDR3 has 14 residues. Trimming cost V 6 bases and J 3 bases; bases outside gene matches: 5. Per the germline V gene, CDR1 is MNHNS and CDR2 is SASEGT.

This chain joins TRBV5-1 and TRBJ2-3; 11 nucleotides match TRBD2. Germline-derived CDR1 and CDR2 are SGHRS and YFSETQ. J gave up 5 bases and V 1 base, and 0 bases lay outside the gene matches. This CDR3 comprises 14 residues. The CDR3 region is CASSLTSGGDTQYF. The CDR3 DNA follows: TGCGCCAGCAGCTTGACTAGCGGGGGAGATACGCAGTATTTT. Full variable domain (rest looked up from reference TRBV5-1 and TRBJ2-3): KAGVTQTPRYLIKTRGQQVTLSCSPISGHRSVSWYQQTPGQGLQFLFEYFSETQRNKGNFPGRFSGRQFSNSRSEMNVSTLELGDSALYLCASSLTSGGDTQYFGPGTRLTVL.

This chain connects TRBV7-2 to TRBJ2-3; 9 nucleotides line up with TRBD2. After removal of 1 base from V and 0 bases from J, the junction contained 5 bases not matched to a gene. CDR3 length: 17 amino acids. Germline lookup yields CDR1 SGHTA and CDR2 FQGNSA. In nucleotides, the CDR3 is TGTGCCAGCAGCTTAGGGCGGGGGGGCCTGAGCACAGATACGCAGTATTTT. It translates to CASSLGRGGLSTDTQYF.

The CDR3 loop is CASRQAGGYTF. In nucleotides, the CDR3 is TGTGCCAGCAGACAGGCGGGAGGCTACACCTTC. The chain employs TRBV28 and TRBJ1-2, with a tentative D call TRBD1 (5 bases). Germline assignment: CDR1 MDHEN and CDR2 SYDVKM. This CDR3 comprises 11 residues. Trimming pared 6 bases from V and 8 bases from J, leaving 10 bases between.